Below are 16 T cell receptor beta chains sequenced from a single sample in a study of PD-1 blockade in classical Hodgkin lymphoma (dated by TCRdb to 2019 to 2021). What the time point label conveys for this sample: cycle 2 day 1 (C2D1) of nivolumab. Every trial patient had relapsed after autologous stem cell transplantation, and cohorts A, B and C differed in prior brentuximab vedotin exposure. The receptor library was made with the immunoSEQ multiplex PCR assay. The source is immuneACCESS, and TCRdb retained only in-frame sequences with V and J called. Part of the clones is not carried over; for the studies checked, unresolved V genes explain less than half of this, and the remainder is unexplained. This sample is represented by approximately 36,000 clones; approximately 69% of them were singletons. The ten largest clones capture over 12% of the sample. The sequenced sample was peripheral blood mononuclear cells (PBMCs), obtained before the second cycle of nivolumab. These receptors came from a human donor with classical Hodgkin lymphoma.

For the CDR3, the DNA is TGTGCCAGCAGCTTAGGGACAGGGAATCCGCCTGAAAAACTGTTTTTT. Amino acid sequence: CASSLGTGNPPEKLFF. The chain recombines TRBV7-9 with TRBJ1-4; the match to TRBD1 covers 8 bases. Germline-derived CDR1 and CDR2 are SEHNR and FQNEAQ (reference sequence). This CDR3 region has 16 residues. The junction had 8 bases not matched to a gene; V was cut back by 1 base and J by 7 bases.

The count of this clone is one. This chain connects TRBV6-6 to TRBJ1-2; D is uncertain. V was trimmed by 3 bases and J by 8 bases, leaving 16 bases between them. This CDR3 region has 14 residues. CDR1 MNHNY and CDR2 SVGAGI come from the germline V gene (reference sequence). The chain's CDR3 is CASSYSLGSGGYTF. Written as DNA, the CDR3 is TGTGCCAGCAGTTATTCCCTCGGGTCCGGCGGCTACACCTTC.

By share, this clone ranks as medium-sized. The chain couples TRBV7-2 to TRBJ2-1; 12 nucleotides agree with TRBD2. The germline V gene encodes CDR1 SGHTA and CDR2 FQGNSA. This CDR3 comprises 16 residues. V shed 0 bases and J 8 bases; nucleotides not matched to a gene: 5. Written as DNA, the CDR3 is TGTGCCAGCAGCTTAGCGGGGACTAGCGGGCCGTATGAGCAGTTCTTC. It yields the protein CASSLAGTSGPYEQFF.

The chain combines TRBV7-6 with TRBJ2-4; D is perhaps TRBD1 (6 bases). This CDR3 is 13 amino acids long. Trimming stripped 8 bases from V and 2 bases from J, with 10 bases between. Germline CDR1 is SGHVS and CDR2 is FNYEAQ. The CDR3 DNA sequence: TGTGCCAGCCAGGACAGCACCAAAAACATTCAGTACTTC. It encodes CASQDSTKNIQYF.

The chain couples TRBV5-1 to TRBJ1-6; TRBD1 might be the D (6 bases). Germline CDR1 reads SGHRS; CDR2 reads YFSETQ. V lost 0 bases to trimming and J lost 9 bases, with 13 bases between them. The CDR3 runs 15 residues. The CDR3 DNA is TGCGCCAGCAGCTTGGAAGGGCAGGGGATTTCACCCCTCCACTTT. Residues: CASSLEGQGISPLHF.

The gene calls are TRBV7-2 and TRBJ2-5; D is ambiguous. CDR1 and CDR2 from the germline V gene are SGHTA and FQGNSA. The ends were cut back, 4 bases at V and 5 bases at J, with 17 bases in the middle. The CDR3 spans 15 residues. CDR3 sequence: CASSYTPGRRETQYF. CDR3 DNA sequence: TGTGCCAGCAGCTATACGCCTGGGCGGCGGGAGACCCAGTACTTC. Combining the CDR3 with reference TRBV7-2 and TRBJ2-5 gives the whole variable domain GAGVSQSPSNKVTEKGKDVELRCDPISGHTALYWYRQSLGQGLEFLIYFQGNSAPDKSGLPSDRFSAERTGGSVSTLTIQRTQQEDSAVYLCASSYTPGRRETQYFGPGTRLLVL.

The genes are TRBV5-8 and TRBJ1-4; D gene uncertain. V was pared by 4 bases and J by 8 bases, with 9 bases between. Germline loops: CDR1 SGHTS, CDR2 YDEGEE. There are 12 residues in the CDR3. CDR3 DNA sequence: TGTGCCAGCAGCCTGCTGGGGGAAAAACTGTTTTTT. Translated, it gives CASSLLGEKLFF. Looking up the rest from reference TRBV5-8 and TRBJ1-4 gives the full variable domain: EAGVTQSPTHLIKTRGQQATLRCSPISGHTSVYWYQQALGLGLQFLLWYDEGEERNRGNFPPRFSGRQFPNYSSELNVNALELEDSALYLCASSLLGEKLFFGSGTQLSVL.

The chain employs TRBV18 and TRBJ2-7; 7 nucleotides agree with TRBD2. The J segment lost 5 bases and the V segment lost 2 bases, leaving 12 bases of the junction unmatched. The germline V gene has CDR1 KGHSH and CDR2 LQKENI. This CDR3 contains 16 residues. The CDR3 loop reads CASSPRETGLNDEQYF. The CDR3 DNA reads TGTGCCAGCTCACCAAGGGAAACGGGACTAAATGACGAGCAGTACTTC.

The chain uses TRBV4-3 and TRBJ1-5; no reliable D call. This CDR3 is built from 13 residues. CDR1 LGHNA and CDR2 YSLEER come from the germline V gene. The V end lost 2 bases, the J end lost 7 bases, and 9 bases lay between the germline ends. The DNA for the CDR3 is TGCGCCAGCAGCCAATTTTTAGGGCAGCCCCAGCATTTT. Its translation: CASSQFLGQPQHF.

The CDR3 region has the DNA TGTGCCAGCAGATACATTAGTGCACCCGAAGCTTTCTTT. It codes for CASRYISAPEAFF. V gene TRBV6-5 combines with J gene TRBJ1-1; D ambiguous. V dropped 6 bases and J dropped 8 bases, with 16 bases sitting between them. Germline V gene sequence: CDR1 MNHEY, CDR2 SVGAGI. The CDR3 runs to 13 residues.

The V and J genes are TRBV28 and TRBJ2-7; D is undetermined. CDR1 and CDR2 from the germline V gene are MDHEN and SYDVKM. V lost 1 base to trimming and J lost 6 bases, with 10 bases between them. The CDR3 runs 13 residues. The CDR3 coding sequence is TGTGCCAGCAGTTTATTCGGGTACGGCGAGCAGTACTTC. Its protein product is CASSLFGYGEQYF. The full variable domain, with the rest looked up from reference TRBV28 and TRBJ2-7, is DVKVTQSSRYLVKRTGEKVFLECVQDMDHENMFWYRQDPGLGLRLIYFSYDVKMKEKGDIPEGYSVSREKKERFSLILESASTNQTSMYLCASSLFGYGEQYFGPGTRLTVT.

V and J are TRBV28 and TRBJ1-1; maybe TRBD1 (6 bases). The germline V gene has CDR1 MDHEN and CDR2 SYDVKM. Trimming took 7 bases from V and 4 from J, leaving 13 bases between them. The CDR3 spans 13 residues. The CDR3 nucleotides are TGTGCCAGCACCAAGGGGGGGTCCACTGAAGCTTTCTTT. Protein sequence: CASTKGGSTEAFF.

The CDR3 DNA follows: TGTGCCAGCAGCTTAGAGGCGGGAGGGAAGTACTTC. Translation: CASSLEAGGKYF. The rearrangement links TRBV7-2 to TRBJ2-7; 9 bases agree with TRBD2. The CDR3 is made up of 12 amino acids. J gave up 11 bases and V 1 base, and 3 bases lay outside the gene matches. Germline CDR1 is SGHTA and CDR2 is FQGNSA. Full variable domain (outside the CDR3, taken from reference TRBV7-2 and TRBJ2-7): GAGVSQSPSNKVTEKGKDVELRCDPISGHTALYWYRQSLGQGLEFLIYFQGNSAPDKSGLPSDRFSAERTGGSVSTLTIQRTQQEDSAVYLCASSLEAGGKYFGPGTRLTVT.

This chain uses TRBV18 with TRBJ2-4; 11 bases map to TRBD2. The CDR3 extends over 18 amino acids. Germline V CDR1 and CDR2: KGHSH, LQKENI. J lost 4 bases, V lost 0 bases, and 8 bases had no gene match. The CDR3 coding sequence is TGTGCCAGCTCACCACCGTCTTTACTAGCGGGAGCAAAAAACATTCAGTACTTC. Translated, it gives CASSPPSLLAGAKNIQYF.

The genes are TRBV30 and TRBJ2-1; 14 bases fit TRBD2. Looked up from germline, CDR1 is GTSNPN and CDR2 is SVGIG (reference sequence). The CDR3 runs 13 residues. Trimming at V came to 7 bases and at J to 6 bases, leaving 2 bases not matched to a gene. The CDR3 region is CALTSGGANEQFF. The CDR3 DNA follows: TGTGCCTTGACTAGCGGGGGGGCCAATGAGCAGTTCTTC.

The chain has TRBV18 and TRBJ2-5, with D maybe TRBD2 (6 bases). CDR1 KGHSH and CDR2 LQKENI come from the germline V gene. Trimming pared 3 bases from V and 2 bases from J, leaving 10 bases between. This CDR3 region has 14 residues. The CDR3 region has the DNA TGTGCCAGCTCACCTAGGACTACGCAAGAGACCCAGTACTTC. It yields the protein CASSPRTTQETQYF.